The 8 T cell receptor beta chains reported below all come from one sample, sequenced in a study of CD8 T cells in ankylosing spondylitis. A single record per CDR3 protein comes from TCRdb applying MiXCR to the 5' RACE reads. Here the sample spans about 130,000 distinct CDR3 sequences, more than 5.5% being singletons. The sequencing sample was made of blood, either unsorted or a sorted T cell fraction (not recorded which). These TCRs come from a female donor with ankylosing spondylitis or in good health (not recorded which).

This clonotype was seen at least ten times. CDR3 DNA sequence: TGCAGTGCTAGAGAATTTCTCAGGCGGACGAACTCCTACGAGCAGTACTTC. As protein: CSAREFLRRTNSYEQYF. This chain connects TRBV20-1 to TRBJ2-7; unclear D gene. The CDR3 consists of 17 residues. Germline assignment: CDR1 DFQATT and CDR2 SNEGSKA (reference sequence). Trimming took 0 bases from V and 0 from J, leaving 18 bases between them.

This clonotype was counted at least ten times. The V call is TRBV12-3 or TRBV12-4, the J call TRBJ2-2; 7 bases fit TRBD1. The trim removed 5 bases at V and 6 bases at J, leaving 6 bases unmatched. The CDR3 sequence is 14 residues long. The CDR3 protein is CASSHRQGSGELFF. The CDR3 DNA sequence: TGTGCCAGCAGTCATCGACAGGGTTCCGGGGAGCTGTTTTTT.

This clonotype was seen at least ten times. The CDR3 sequence: CASSMDRATEAFF. Written as DNA, the CDR3 is TGTGCCAGCAGCATGGACAGGGCCACTGAAGCTTTCTTT. The rearrangement joins TRBV12-3 or TRBV12-4 to TRBJ1-1; 8 positions match TRBD1. V dropped 6 bases and J dropped 4; count of bases not matched to a gene: 4. The CDR3 runs 13 residues.

This clonotype was seen many times. The chain joins TRBV9 to TRBJ2-7, with TRBD1 identical over 9 bases. CDR1 is SGDLS and CDR2 is YYNGEE in the germline V gene. This CDR3 is built from 12 residues. The J segment lost 10 bases and the V segment lost 3 bases, leaving 5 bases of the junction unmatched. Here the CDR3 reads CASSDGQGKQYF. As DNA, the CDR3 is TGTGCCAGCAGCGACGGACAGGGGAAACAGTACTTC.

This clonotype was counted many times. The chain recombines TRBV12-3 or TRBV12-4 with TRBJ2-3, with D possibly TRBD2 on 6 matching bases. The CDR3 covers 15 residues. Between the trimmed V and J ends, which lost 5 bases and 2 bases, there was a span of 14 bases. The CDR3 DNA reads as TGTGCCAGCAGTCCCCAGGCGGGAACCACAGATACGCAGTATTTT. Translation: CASSPQAGTTDTQYF.

This clonotype was picked up many times. This chain uses TRBV5-1 with TRBJ2-3; D is ambiguous. Germline lookup yields CDR1 SGHRS and CDR2 YFSETQ. V gave up 4 bases and J gave up 5 bases, with 11 bases separating them. The CDR3 extends over 13 amino acids. The CDR3 DNA follows: TGCGCCAGCAGCCTAACGGGTGGAGATACGCAGTATTTT. Protein: CASSLTGGDTQYF.

This clonotype was picked up many times. The chain is built from TRBV19 and TRBJ2-7; D tentatively fits TRBD1 or TRBD2 (5 bases each). The CDR3 loop spans 14 amino acids. V lost 4 bases to trimming and J lost 1 base, with 11 bases between them. Germline loops: CDR1 LNHDA, CDR2 SQIVND (reference sequence). The chain's CDR3 is CASSTPGRSYEQYF. CDR3 DNA sequence: TGTGCCAGTAGTACTCCGGGACGGTCCTACGAGCAGTACTTC.

This clonotype was observed many times. The J gene is TRBJ2-7, the V gene TRBV20-1, with TRBD2 identical over 7 bases. Germline assignment: CDR1 DFQATT and CDR2 SNEGSKA (reference sequence). J lost 4 bases, V lost 2 bases, and 8 bases had no gene match. This CDR3 spans 14 amino acids. CDR3 sequence reads: CSARKSGTPYEQYF. The CDR3 DNA reads TGCAGTGCTAGAAAGAGCGGGACGCCTTACGAGCAGTACTTC.